The clone carrying this T cell receptor (beta chain) was observed a handful of times. Its matching antigen is unknown. This entry comes from a study of beta chain features in type 1 diabetes. Whole-study findings and limits: TCRB CDR3s from Type 1 diabetes patients were moderately but significantly shorter in all four CD4+ subsets.

The sequenced template was cDNA made from the entire isolated RNA. The data were produced by immunoSEQ multiplex PCR, yet TCRdb's version contains in-frame clones alone and is incomplete. The sample includes 600,000 to 700,000 clones, around 15% of them seen just once. Sequencing was performed on naive CD4+ T cells from blood. The receptor's source is a man younger than 35 with type 1 diabetes.

The CDR3 DNA sequence: TGTGCCATCAGTGATCAGGGGGGAGAGACCCAGTACTTC. Protein: CAISDQGGETQYF. V usage is TRBV10-3 and J usage is TRBJ2-5, with TRBD1 as a possible D gene (7 bases). Per germline, CDR1 ENHRY and CDR2 SYGVKD. The CDR3 covers 13 residues. V was trimmed by 3 bases and J by 4 bases, leaving 9 bases between them.